This T cell receptor (beta chain) was documented in a study of T-cell reconstitution after alpha-beta-depleted transplantation in children. Study-wide results and limits: Once a year had passed after transplant, T-cell counts and diversity came mostly from newly produced T cells. At day 60, the high TCRbeta diversity found in some patients originated from recipient T cells and thymic progenitors that had survived. Several hundred expanded graft clones reportedly were the source of alpha-beta T cells about two months after transplant.

Trimming removed 4 bases from V and 5 bases from J; junction bases left unmatched: 2. This CDR3 comprises 13 residues. Germline-derived CDR1 and CDR2 are SGHNT and YYREEE (reference sequence). Notes on this clonotype: Its target is unknown.

A library of TCRbeta sequences, prepared with unique molecular identifiers, was generated. TCRdb re-derived calls from the PCR reads in MiXCR, one entry per CDR3 protein. This sample has 300,000 or so distinct CDR3 sequences; about a quarter occur once, and the top ten carry about a tenth. The TCR originated in a male patient younger than 18 who had a stem cell transplant for acute lymphoblastic leukemia, so the T cells may come from the graft donor. The chain is built from TRBV5-4 and TRBJ2-1; 8 nucleotides line up with TRBD2. Sample: PBMCs, mostly from graft donor cells, taken 180 days after TCRalphabeta/CD19-depleted stem cell transplant. CDR3 loop: CASSRGLDNEQFF. Here the CDR3 DNA reads TGTGCCAGCAGCCGGGGACTAGACAATGAGCAGTTCTTC.